The 18 T cell receptor beta chains reported below all come from one sample, sequenced in a study of CD8 T cells in ankylosing spondylitis. Regarding the study as a whole: Characteristic, it appeared, of ankylosing spondylitis blood was a TCR beta motif of about eight highly homologous variants.

Each CDR3 protein gets one entry after TCRdb re-called the 5' RACE reads with MiXCR. The sample shows hundreds of thousands of distinct CDR3 sequences, roughly 13% of them seen only once. Their cognate antigens are unknown. The sample consisted of blood, either unsorted or a sorted T cell fraction (not recorded which). Every receptor here comes from a male donor with ankylosing spondylitis.

CDR3 in DNA: TGCAGTGCTAGATTCGGACAGGGTGCCGGGGAGCTGTTTTTT. Protein: CSARFGQGAGELFF. This chain uses TRBV20-1 with TRBJ2-2; the match to TRBD1 covers 8 bases. The CDR3 is 14 amino acids. Germline lookup yields CDR1 DFQATT and CDR2 SNEGSKA (reference sequence). V lost 2 bases and J lost 6; bases outside the gene matches: 5.

V and J are TRBV24-1 and TRBJ2-3, with TRBD2 identical over 9 bases. V trimming: 12 bases; J trimming: 6 bases; junction bases outside the gene matches: 12. Germline V gene data show CDR1 as KGHDR and CDR2 as SFDVKD. The CDR3 spans 14 residues. The CDR3, as DNA: TGTGCCTCCCGAGGGCGGGAGGGCAAGGATACGCAGTATTTT. It specifies CASRGREGKDTQYF.

A few counts support this clonotype. V usage is TRBV20-1 and J usage is TRBJ2-1; D might be TRBD2 (6 bases). CDR1 and CDR2 (germline): DFQATT, SNEGSKA (reference sequence). The CDR3 consists of 14 residues. V was clipped by 5 bases and J by 7 bases, with 18 bases between them. The CDR3 region has the DNA TGCAGTGCTTCGGACGGGAGTATAGGGAATGAGCAGTTCTTC. Amino acid sequence: CSASDGSIGNEQFF.

This clonotype has just a few counts. This chain uses TRBV29-1 with TRBJ1-2, with 9 nucleotides matching TRBD1. The CDR3 is made up of 13 amino acids. V was pared by 6 bases and J by 3 bases, with 5 bases of the junction left unmatched. The V gene's germline CDR1 is SQVTM and CDR2 ANQGSEA. CDR3 in amino acids: CSVYRGPDYGYTF. The CDR3 DNA reads as TGCAGCGTGTACAGGGGGCCAGACTATGGCTACACCTTC.

The genes are TRBV5-1 and TRBJ2-4; tentative D call: TRBD1 (6 bases). Germline loops: CDR1 SGHRS, CDR2 YFSETQ. The CDR3 sequence is 14 residues long. Trimming cost V 5 bases and J 5 bases, with 14 bases left between them. CDR3: CASSLQGLENIQYF. The CDR3 nucleotides are TGCGCCAGCAGTCTTCAGGGGCTGGAAAACATTCAGTACTTC.

The chain recombines TRBV3-1 with TRBJ1-1, with D hard to call. V shed 4 bases and J shed 4 bases, with 10 bases lying between them. Germline V gives CDR1 LGHDT, CDR2 YNNKEL (reference sequence). The CDR3 has 13 amino acids. DNA for the CDR3: TGTGCCAGCAGCCCCGGCTGGACCACTGAAGCTTTCTTT. Protein product: CASSPGWTTEAFF.

This clonotype was counted only a few times. The chain links TRBV5-1 to TRBJ2-1, with a possible D match to TRBD2 (6 bases). V dropped 2 bases and J dropped 2 bases, with 11 bases sitting between them. Germline V gene lookup returns CDR1 SGHRS and CDR2 YFSETQ. This CDR3 spans 15 amino acids. The CDR3 protein is CASSFSGEAYNEQFF. CDR3 DNA: TGCGCCAGCAGCTTTTCGGGAGAAGCCTACAATGAGCAGTTCTTC.

This chain links TRBV6-5 with TRBJ2-1; 8 nucleotides agree with TRBD2. This CDR3 has 16 residues. The germline CDR1 and CDR2 sequences are MNHEY and SVGAGI. The junction had 9 bases not matched to a gene; V was cut back by 0 bases and J by 8 bases. CDR3 region: CASSYSGIAGKDEQFF. CDR3 bases: TGTGCCAGCAGTTACTCGGGGATAGCGGGAAAGGATGAGCAGTTCTTC.

This clonotype was counted only a few times. The chain links TRBV20-1 to TRBJ2-1; 7 bases match TRBD1. The CDR3 is 15 amino acids. Germline assignment: CDR1 DFQATT and CDR2 SNEGSKA (reference sequence). J was trimmed by 0 bases and V by 6 bases; bases with no gene match: 8. CDR3 residues: CSAQRGPSSYNEQFF. The CDR3 DNA sequence: TGCAGTGCCCAGAGGGGGCCCAGCTCCTACAATGAGCAGTTCTTC.

The gene calls are TRBV15 and TRBJ1-2; 8 bases are a match to TRBD1. The germline gives CDR1 LNHNV, CDR2 YYDKDF (reference sequence). V lost 3 bases to trimming and J lost 4 bases; unmatched junction nucleotides: 7. The CDR3 extends over 15 amino acids. The CDR3 sequence: CATSRDRVLGYGYTF. CDR3 nucleotide sequence: TGTGCCACCAGCAGGGACAGGGTATTGGGCTATGGCTACACCTTC. Full variable domain (rest looked up from reference TRBV15 and TRBJ1-2): DAMVIQNPRYQVTQFGKPVTLSCSQTLNHNVMYWYQQKSSQAPKLLFHYYDKDFNNEADTPDNFQSRRPNTSFCFLDIRSPGLGDTAMYLCATSRDRVLGYGYTFGSGTRLTVV.

The chain combines TRBV20-1 with TRBJ1-5; no firm D call. The CDR3 has 13 amino acids. CDR1 is DFQATT and CDR2 is SNEGSKA in the germline V gene (reference sequence). V was clipped by 5 bases and J by 0 bases, with 8 bases between them. CDR3 in DNA: TGCAGTGCTTCATTTTATAGCAATCAGCCCCAGCATTTT. The encoded protein is CSASFYSNQPQHF.

The chain employs TRBV20-1 and TRBJ2-3, with 7 bases aligning to TRBD2. The V segment lost 5 bases and the J segment 4 bases; nucleotides outside the gene matches: 12. Germline-derived CDR1 and CDR2 are DFQATT and SNEGSKA (reference sequence). This CDR3 contains 15 residues. The CDR3 region is CSARVDGGRADTQYF. The CDR3 DNA reads as TGCAGTGCTCGTGTAGACGGCGGGAGAGCAGATACGCAGTATTTT.

This clonotype was observed a handful of times. The V call is TRBV20-1, the J call TRBJ1-1; no clear D gene. Germline loops: CDR1 DFQATT, CDR2 SNEGSKA (reference sequence). This CDR3 is built from 14 residues. The CDR3 bases are TGCAGCCCTGCCGTCGGGATGCAGCACACTGAAGCTTTCTTT. It yields the protein CSPAVGMQHTEAFF.

There are many counts of this clonotype. The chain employs TRBV4-2 and TRBJ2-7, with TRBD2 identical over 10 bases. J lost 2 bases, V lost 9 bases, and 7 bases had no gene match. The CDR3 covers 14 residues. From germline, CDR1 is LGHNA and CDR2 YNFKEQ. The CDR3 DNA sequence: TGTGCCAGTACCCCTAGCGGGGGAGCCTACGAGCAGTACTTC. It encodes CASTPSGGAYEQYF.

This clonotype was picked up many times. This rearrangement joins TRBV7-2 to TRBJ2-5; D is uncertain. The V end was cut by 5 bases, the J end by 7 bases, with 17 bases between. The length of the CDR3 is 14 residues. The V gene's germline CDR1 is SGHTA and CDR2 FQGNSA. As DNA, the CDR3 is TGTGCCAGCAGCATACAGACACGGGCTGGGACCCAGTACTTC. The encoded protein is CASSIQTRAGTQYF.

This sequence joins TRBV20-1 and TRBJ1-2; TRBD1 matches 7 bases. The CDR3 is 13 amino acids. The germline gives CDR1 DFQATT, CDR2 SNEGSKA (reference sequence). With 5 bases clipped from V and 4 bases from J, the junction kept 7 bases outside the gene matches. The CDR3 region is CSAEDRKTYGYTF. CDR3 DNA sequence: TGCAGTGCTGAGGACAGGAAAACCTATGGCTACACCTTC.

The sample holds a few counts of this clonotype. V is TRBV7-2 and J is TRBJ2-7; no clear D gene. Germline CDR1 is SGHTA and CDR2 is FQGNSA. The CDR3 contains 14 residues. Trimming took 4 bases from V and 0 from J, leaving 10 bases between them. The CDR3 DNA sequence: TGTGCCAGCAGCTCCTACTCCTTCTCCTACGAGCAGTACTTC. Translated, it gives CASSSYSFSYEQYF.

This chain links TRBV27 with TRBJ2-3; 7 bases map to TRBD2. Trimming removed 1 base from V and 2 bases from J; junction bases left unmatched: 9. This CDR3 spans 17 amino acids. CDR1 and CDR2 (germline): MNHEY, SMNVEV (reference sequence). The CDR3, as DNA: TGTGCCAGCAGTTTATTCCCCCGGGGAGGGGACACAGATACGCAGTATTTT. Protein sequence: CASSLFPRGGDTDTQYF.